These T cell receptor beta chains were read from a single sample in a study of CD8 T cells in ankylosing spondylitis. TCRdb fed the 5' RACE reads into MiXCR, producing one record per CDR3 protein. In the table there are approximately 42,000 distinct CDR3 sequences, 4% of which are singletons. Sequencing was carried out using blood, either unsorted or a sorted T cell fraction (not recorded which). All receptors derive from a female donor with ankylosing spondylitis or in good health (not recorded which). The CDR3 runs from the conserved cysteine through the conserved F or W. The D gene is left open where the match is weak. Not every row has a clone size; where given, it reads once, few, many or a size class.

V	D	J	size	DNA	CDR3
TRBV9	TRBD1	TRBJ2-7	many	TGTGCCAGCAGCCCCCACCCGGGACAGGGTCCCTACGAGCAGTACTTC	CASSPHPGQGPYEQYF
TRBV9	TRBD2	TRBJ2-1	many	TGTGCCAGCAGGGGGGAGGGGATTGAGCAGTTCTTC	CASRGEGIEQFF
TRBV9	NA	TRBJ1-1	many	TGTGCCAGCAGCCCCGATATAATGGGGGTGAACACTGAAGCTTTCTTT	CASSPDIMGVNTEAFF
TRBV9	NA	TRBJ2-3	NA	TGTGCCAACAGCGTAGTGGTGACTGGGGATACGCAGTATTTT	CANSVVVTGDTQYF
TRBV9	NA	TRBJ1-4	many	TGTGCCAGCAGCGTAGAGGAGGCGGACGAAAAACTGTTTTTT	CASSVEEADEKLFF
TRBV9	NA	TRBJ2-2	many	TGTGCCAGCAGGTCTGGCAGGGGCACCGGGGAGCTGTTTTTT	CASRSGRGTGELFF
TRBV9	NA	TRBJ1-1	many	TGTGCCAGCAGCCTCCTTAATGGGGCGAACACTGAAGCTTTCTTT	CASSLLNGANTEAFF
TRBV9	TRBD1	TRBJ2-1	many	TGTGCCAGCAGCGTAGAGGGGGCCGGCTCCTACAATGAGCAGTTCTTC	CASSVEGAGSYNEQFF
TRBV9	NA	TRBJ2-2	many	TGTGCCAGCAGCGTAGGAGACCGTAAGGGAACCGGGGAGCTGTTTTTT	CASSVGDRKGTGELFF
TRBV9	NA	TRBJ1-2	many	TGTGCCAGCAGCATAAGGCAGGGCGACGGCTACACCTTC	CASSIRQGDGYTF
TRBV9	TRBD1	TRBJ2-7	many	TGTGCCAGCAGCCGACTCGGACAGGGCATTTCCTTC	CASSRLGQGISF
TRBV9	NA	TRBJ2-3	many	TGTGCCAGCAGCGCCGCTGGTGCGACTAGCACAGATACGCAGTATTTT	CASSAAGATSTDTQYF
TRBV9	NA	TRBJ1-4	many	TGTGCCAGCGGTCGGGATTCTAATGAAAAACTGTTTTTT	CASGRDSNEKLFF
TRBV9	NA	TRBJ2-7	many	TGTGCCAGCAGCGTAAGCACAGGTGGCTACGAGCAGTACTTC	CASSVSTGGYEQYF
TRBV9	NA	TRBJ2-1	NA	TGTGCCAGCAGCGGGCAGGGGAGCAATGAGCAGTTCTTC	CASSGQGSNEQFF
TRBV9	TRBD1	TRBJ2-5	NA	TGTGCCAGCAGCGCGACAGGGCCACAAGAGACCCAGTACTTC	CASSATGPQETQYF
TRBV9	NA	TRBJ2-1	many	TGTGCCAGCAGCGTAGATCTACCCCCCTCCTACAATGAGCAGTTCTTC	CASSVDLPPSYNEQFF
TRBV9	NA	TRBJ2-7	many	TGTGCCAGCAGCGTAGAAGCAGATTACTACGAGCAGTACTTC	CASSVEADYYEQYF
TRBV9	TRBD1	TRBJ1-1	many	TGTGCCAGCAGCCCCAACCTCAGGGGGCCGGCTGAAGCTTTCTTT	CASSPNLRGPAEAFF
TRBV9	NA	TRBJ2-5	many	TGTGCCAGCGGAGAAGAGACCCAGTACTTC	CASGEETQYF
TRBV9	NA	TRBJ1-1	many	TGTGCCAGCAGCTCCTCCATTGGGGACACTGAAGCTTTCTTT	CASSSSIGDTEAFF
TRBV9	NA	TRBJ2-1	many	TGTGCCAGCAGCGTAGTGGGATCTAACAATGAGCAGTTCTTC	CASSVVGSNNEQFF
TRBV9	NA	TRBJ1-5	many	TGTGCCAGCAGCCCAGAACCAAGGGGGAATCAGCCCCAGCATTTT	CASSPEPRGNQPQHF
TRBV9	NA	TRBJ2-4	NA	TGTGCCAGCAGCCAAGGAGGGAACATTCAGTACTTC	CASSQGGNIQYF
TRBV30	NA	TRBJ1-1	many	TGTGCCTGGAGTGTACGACCGACTGAAGCTTTCTTT	CAWSVRPTEAFF
TRBV9	NA	TRBJ1-1	many	TGTGCCAGCAGCGTAGCCCCCGGGGGGGGCACTGAAGCTTTCTTT	CASSVAPGGGTEAFF
TRBV9	NA	TRBJ2-5	few	TGTGCCAGCAGCGTTGGGGACATCCAAGAGACCCAGTACTTC	CASSVGDIQETQYF
TRBV9	NA	TRBJ1-5	many	TGTGCCAGCAGCCCTTGGCCAGAGAGTGATCAGCCCCAGCATTTT	CASSPWPESDQPQHF
TRBV9	TRBD2	TRBJ2-1	many	TGTGCCAGCAGCGTAGCGCGGGGGAACCTAAACAATGAGCAGTTCTTC	CASSVARGNLNNEQFF
TRBV9	TRBD2	TRBJ2-7	many	TGTGCCAGCAGCATCGGGACTAGCGGGGGACTGGACGAGCAGTACTTC	CASSIGTSGGLDEQYF
TRBV9	NA	TRBJ2-1	many	TGTGCCAGCAGCGTAGTAGGGGCCAATGAGCAGTTCTTC	CASSVVGANEQFF
TRBV9	TRBD2	TRBJ2-1	many	TGTGCCAGCAGCGTAGAAGGGACTAGCGGGGGTTATGAGCAGTTCTTC	CASSVEGTSGGYEQFF
TRBV9	NA	TRBJ2-5	many	TGTGCCAGCAGCGTTGGCTACCGAGGCCAAGAGACCCAGTACTTC	CASSVGYRGQETQYF
TRBV9	TRBD1	TRBJ1-1	many	TGTGCCAGCAGCGTAGGATACAACAGGGGGCGGGACACTGAAGCTTTCTTT	CASSVGYNRGRDTEAFF
TRBV9	NA	TRBJ2-7	many	TGTGCCAGCAGCCCAAAGGCTGGGAGCTCCTACGAGCAGTACTTC	CASSPKAGSSYEQYF
TRBV9	NA	TRBJ1-2	many	TGTGCCAGCAGCGTGGGGACTGTAGATGGCTACACCTTC	CASSVGTVDGYTF
TRBV9	TRBD1	TRBJ2-3	many	TGTGCCAGCAGCGTGGACAGGGGCACAGATACGCAGTATTTT	CASSVDRGTDTQYF